This T cell receptor (beta chain) originates from a study of tumor-infiltrating lymphocytes in primary liver carcinoma. Priming with a constant-region primer yielded TCR beta cDNA from about 480 ng total RNA. It was through three nested multiplex PCR rounds of slightly modified ARM-PCR that TCR beta libraries arose. TRBV1-TRBV30 forward primers and a C-beta reverse primer were used in the first two PCR rounds, which each ran for 9 to 10 cycles. TCRdb used MiXCR to reprocess the multiplex PCR reads, holding one entry per CDR3 protein. The table records about 33,000 distinct CDR3 sequences, 75% to 85% of them present only once. Co-extraction yielded RNA and DNA from about 20-30 mg of unsorted bulk tissue. The CDR3 covers 16 residues. Germline loops: CDR1 WSHSY, CDR2 SAAADI. V dropped 6 bases and J dropped 0 bases, with 14 bases sitting between them.

The sequenced sample consisted of liver tumor tissue from sampling region 5. Subset noted: tumor region T5, tumor centre. The receptor was isolated from a man aged 40-55 years with primary liver carcinoma and hepatitis B virus infection. The chain uses TRBV10-2 and TRBJ2-2; D remains ambiguous. The CDR3 is CASRPLPLSNTGELFF. The DNA of the CDR3 is TGCGCCAGCAGGCCCCTACCTCTCTCGAACACCGGGGAGCTGTTTTTT.